This is a list of T cell receptor beta chains from one sample in a study of blood T cell repertoires in COVID-19. The data were produced by immunoSEQ multiplex PCR, yet TCRdb's version contains in-frame clones alone and is incomplete. Of approximately 200,000 clones in the sample, approximately 80% were seen once. The sample was peripheral blood. The receptors shown here come from a woman aged 45 to 65 with acute or convalescent COVID-19. Both conserved end residues are part of each CDR3. D genes are given only for firm matches. Some rows mark clone size as missing; the rest say once, few, many or name a class of expanded clone.

TRBJ1-5	.	.	TRBV19	TGTGCCAGTAGTAAGCCTTACAATCAGCCCCAGCATTTT	CASSKPYNQPQHF
TRBJ2-5	TRBD1	.	TRBV5-4	TGTGCCAGCAGCCCGGGGACAGATCAAGAGACCCAGTACTTC	CASSPGTDQETQYF
TRBJ2-3	.	.	TRBV30	TGTGCCTGGAATCCGGGATTTACGACAGATACGCAGTATTTT	CAWNPGFTTDTQYF
TRBJ2-7	.	once	TRBV5-1	TGCGCCAGCAGCTTGTTTGGAGATTCCTACGAGCAGTACTTC	CASSLFGDSYEQYF
TRBJ1-2	.	few	TRBV7-2	TGTGCCAGCAGCCTTGGACTAGCTTTGAGAAACGGCTACACCTTC	CASSLGLALRNGYTF
TRBJ1-1	.	.	TRBV28	TGTGCCAGCAGACCCCAACACAGAAGGGGGGGAGCTTTCTTT	CASRPQHRRGGAFF
TRBJ1-1	.	few	TRBV19	TGTGCCAGTAGTGCAAACAGGGCTAACACTGAAGCTTTCTTT	CASSANRANTEAFF
TRBJ2-1	TRBD2	once	TRBV7-3	TGTGCCAGCAGCCGTAGCGGGGTCAATGAGCAGTTCTTC	CASSRSGVNEQFF
TRBJ2-5	.	once	TRBV19	TGTGCCATCCCCTCCGGGGTCAAAGAGACCCAGTACTTC	CAIPSGVKETQYF
TRBJ1-5	TRBD1	few	TRBV6-2/TRBV6-3	TGTGCCAGCAGTTTTCTACAGGGGAGCAATCAGCCCCAGCATTTT	CASSFLQGSNQPQHF
TRBJ2-2	.	.	TRBV29-1	TGCAGCGGGCAGATGAACACCGGGGAGCTGTTTTTT	CSGQMNTGELFF
TRBJ2-1	TRBD1	.	TRBV14	TGTGCCAGCAGCCAAGACTTGTTGAGAGGACAGGGTGCATACAATGAGCAGTTCTTC	CASSQDLLRGQGAYNEQFF
TRBJ2-7	TRBD1	.	TRBV29-1	TGCAGCGTCCAGGGGAGACAGGGGACGTTTACGTACGAGCAGTACTTC	CSVQGRQGTFTYEQYF
TRBJ2-1	TRBD2	.	TRBV24-1	TGTGCCACCAGGGCAACTAGCGGGCCTGGGGAGCAGTTCTTC	CATRATSGPGEQFF
TRBJ1-4	.	.	TRBV9	TGTGCCAGCAGCGTAGGTCGGGGTGAAAAACTGTTTTTT	CASSVGRGEKLFF
TRBJ1-2	.	.	TRBV7-2	TGTGCCAGCAGCTTAGGAAGGGCGGGTAACTATGGCTACACCTTC	CASSLGRAGNYGYTF
TRBJ1-2	TRBD1	.	TRBV5-4	TGTGCCAGCAGCTTATCTCGGACAGGGAGTGGCTACACCTTC	CASSLSRTGSGYTF
TRBJ2-1	TRBD2	.	TRBV5-4	TGTGCCAGCAGCTTGGTCGGGAGGAAGTACAATGAGCAGTTCTTC	CASSLVGRKYNEQFF
TRBJ1-1	.	.	TRBV19	TGTGCCAGTAGTATAGTCGGGGTCCCGCCTGTCGCTTTCTTT	CASSIVGVPPVAFF
TRBJ2-7	.	.	TRBV27	TGTGCCAGCAGTTTAAGCGGGCCTTTATACGAGCAGTACTTC	CASSLSGPLYEQYF
TRBJ1-6	.	.	TRBV3-1/TRBV3-2	TGTGCCAGCAGCCAAGAAATAAGACAGGAGCGCTCACCCCTCCACTTT	CASSQEIRQERSPLHF
TRBJ2-3	.	.	TRBV7-2	TGTGCCAGCAGCTTACGGTCTAGCACAGATACGCAGTATTTT	CASSLRSSTDTQYF
TRBJ2-7	.	.	TRBV29-1	TGCAGCGGGCCCGACAGGAAATCCTACGAGCAGTACTTC	CSGPDRKSYEQYF
TRBJ1-1	TRBD1	.	TRBV20-1	TGCAGTGCTAGTAGAAGGACAGGGCAGAACACTGAAGCTTTCTTT	CSASRRTGQNTEAFF
TRBJ2-7	TRBD2	few	TRBV30	TGTGCCTGGAGGAATAGCGGGGGGACCTACGAGCAGTACTTC	CAWRNSGGTYEQYF